This is a list of T cell receptor beta chains from one sample in a study of cytomegalovirus exposure and HLA in healthy donors. Produced via immunoSEQ multiplex PCR; TCRdb's table is partial and in-frame only. The sample holds 84,000 or so clones, around 77% seen once. The sample was PBMCs. The origin of the receptors is a man over 45 in good health and CMV-seronegative. Each CDR3 is given with its conserved first and last residue. The D gene is left open where the match is weak. Clone size is stated in some rows and not others, as once, few, many or a class when expanded.

V gene	D gene	J gene	clone size	CDR3 protein	CDR3 DNA
TRBV5-1	TRBD1	TRBJ2-2	NA	CASTLTGVDTGELFF	TGCGCCAGCACCTTGACAGGGGTCGACACCGGGGAGCTGTTTTTT
TRBV19	NA	TRBJ1-5	NA	CASRSNGGAGTGFGNQPQHF	TGTGCCAGTAGAAGTAATGGGGGGGCAGGGACGGGTTTTGGCAATCAGCCCCAGCATTTT
TRBV30	NA	TRBJ1-2	few	CAWSRDRSNYGYTF	TGTGCCTGGAGTCGTGACAGGTCCAACTATGGCTACACCTTC
TRBV18	NA	TRBJ1-4	NA	CASSPPRGGEKLFF	TGTGCCAGCTCACCACCAAGGGGGGGTGAAAAACTGTTTTTT
TRBV27	NA	TRBJ2-3	once	CASSLSSYTDTQYF	TGTGCCAGCAGTTTATCTTCCTACACAGATACGCAGTATTTT
TRBV2	NA	TRBJ2-7	NA	CASSSSAYEQYF	TGTGCCAGCAGTAGTAGCGCGTACGAGCAGTACTTC
TRBV7-2	TRBD1	TRBJ1-5	NA	CASSWDSSNQPQHF	TGTGCCAGCAGCTGGGACAGCAGCAATCAGCCCCAGCATTTT
TRBV6-5	NA	TRBJ1-2	NA	CASSEGQLVSGYTF	TGTGCCAGCAGTGAGGGCCAGTTGGTGAGTGGCTACACCTTC
TRBV6-5	NA	TRBJ2-3	NA	CAAHTPEELTDTQYF	TGTGCCGCACATACCCCAGAGGAGCTCACAGATACGCAGTATTTT
TRBV7-2	NA	TRBJ2-1	NA	CASSLGRGRTNEQFF	TGTGCCAGCAGCTTAGGGCGGGGGCGGACCAATGAGCAGTTCTTC
TRBV5-4	TRBD1	TRBJ1-5	NA	CASSLGDRGLQPQHF	TGTGCCAGCAGCTTAGGGGACAGGGGGCTTCAGCCCCAGCATTTT
TRBV19	NA	TRBJ1-1	NA	CASTIATNTEAFF	TGTGCCAGTACGATCGCGACAAACACTGAAGCTTTCTTT
TRBV6-7	TRBD2	TRBJ2-3	few	CASSYSMTSGVGIDTQYF	TGTGCCAGCAGTTACTCGATGACTAGCGGGGTGGGCATCGATACGCAGTATTTT
TRBV25-1	NA	TRBJ2-1	NA	CASSEPGDNEQFF	TGTGCCAGCAGTGAACCAGGGGACAATGAGCAGTTCTTC
TRBV30	TRBD1	TRBJ1-1	NA	CAWRRTGGEAFF	TGTGCCTGGAGGCGGACAGGGGGCGAAGCTTTCTTT
TRBV9	TRBD2	TRBJ2-3	NA	CASSGGLAGPRADTQYF	TGTGCCAGCAGTGGGGGACTAGCGGGCCCGAGAGCGGATACGCAGTATTTT
TRBV4-2	TRBD1	TRBJ1-5	NA	CASSHDTGQGNQPQHF	TGTGCCAGCAGCCACGATACGGGACAGGGAAACCAGCCCCAGCATTTT
TRBV30	NA	TRBJ1-2	few	CAWSVGGGGRNYGYTF	TGTGCCTGGAGTGTCGGGGGTGGGGGTCGTAACTATGGCTACACCTTC
TRBV7-9	NA	TRBJ2-5	NA	CASSLGLLFVGQKGETQYF	TGTGCCAGCAGCTTAGGGTTGCTGTTTGTGGGACAAAAAGGGGAGACCCAGTACTTC
TRBV9	NA	TRBJ1-2	few	CASSVGLSNYGYTF	TGTGCCAGCAGCGTAGGCCTTAGTAACTATGGCTACACCTTC
TRBV21-1	NA	TRBJ2-5	NA	CASSKGRQETQYF	TGTGCCAGCAGCAAGGGCAGGCAAGAGACCCAGTACTTC
TRBV19	TRBD1	TRBJ1-5	NA	CASGGQSNQPQHF	TGTGCCTCTGGGGGACAGAGCAATCAGCCCCAGCATTTT
TRBV28	TRBD2	TRBJ2-5	NA	CASTPDRVAGAETQYF	TGTGCCAGCACCCCAGATCGAGTAGCGGGGGCAGAGACCCAGTACTTC
TRBV29-1	NA	TRBJ2-5	NA	CSVDRVQETQYF	TGCAGCGTTGATCGCGTCCAAGAGACCCAGTACTTC
TRBV7-9	TRBD1	TRBJ1-2	NA	CSSSSFGQGVNYGYTF	TGTTCCAGCAGCTCGTTTGGACAGGGAGTTAACTATGGCTACACCTTC
TRBV2	NA	TRBJ1-3	once	CASSELQAPGNTIYF	TGTGCCAGCAGTGAACTACAGGCCCCTGGAAACACCATATATTTT
TRBV6-1	TRBD2	TRBJ2-7	NA	CASTSGVDYEQYF	TGTGCCAGCACAAGCGGGGTCGATTACGAGCAGTACTTC
TRBV10-1	TRBD2	TRBJ2-7	NA	CASSHLNTSGGAHEQYF	TGCGCCAGCAGTCACCTCAACACTAGCGGGGGGGCCCACGAGCAGTACTTC
TRBV6-1	TRBD1	TRBJ2-4	NA	CASSEGAGGVDIQYF	TGTGCCAGCAGTGAGGGGGCAGGGGGCGTAGACATTCAGTACTTC
TRBV27	NA	TRBJ2-7	NA	CASSLQGSYEQYF	TGTGCCAGCAGTTTACAGGGGTCGTACGAGCAGTACTTC
TRBV6-1	TRBD1	TRBJ2-7	NA	CASRGGQGASYEQYF	TGTGCCAGCAGGGGCGGACAGGGGGCTTCCTACGAGCAGTACTTC
TRBV7-9	NA	TRBJ2-7	NA	CASSPSVESSYEQYF	TGTGCCAGCAGCCCTTCCGTCGAGTCCTCCTACGAGCAGTACTTC
TRBV18	NA	TRBJ1-4	once	CASSPRSTGPNEKLFF	TGTGCCAGCTCACCACGGTCTACAGGGCCTAATGAAAAACTGTTTTTT
TRBV9	NA	TRBJ1-3	NA	CASSVADGLSGNTIYF	TGTGCCAGCAGCGTAGCTGACGGACTCTCTGGAAACACCATATATTTT
TRBV18	TRBD1	TRBJ2-1	NA	CASSTSGTGAAEQFF	TGTGCCAGCTCAACTTCCGGGACAGGGGCGGCTGAGCAGTTCTTC
TRBV6-5	NA	TRBJ1-6	NA	CAGRRDDNSPLHF	TGTGCCGGAAGGAGAGATGATAATTCACCCCTCCACTTT
TRBV2	TRBD1	TRBJ1-2	NA	CASSGQGAVGYTF	TGTGCCAGCAGCGGACAGGGGGCGGTTGGCTACACCTTC
TRBV30	NA	TRBJ1-1	NA	CAWTSGTGAFF	TGTGCCTGGACATCCGGGACTGGAGCTTTCTTT
TRBV18	NA	TRBJ2-2	few	CASSPPLTNTGELFF	TGTGCCAGCTCACCCCCACTTACCAACACCGGGGAGCTGTTTTTT
TRBV5-1	TRBD1	TRBJ2-6	NA	CASSSRDRGLSGANVLTF	TGCGCCAGCAGTTCCCGGGACAGGGGGCTTTCTGGGGCCAACGTCCTGACTTTC
TRBV12-5	TRBD1	TRBJ2-2	NA	CASGRDRVTGELFF	TGCGCTAGTGGGCGGGACAGGGTAACCGGGGAGCTGTTTTTT
TRBV5-1	TRBD1	TRBJ2-2	once	CASSLPMTGAAGELFF	TGCGCCAGCAGCTTGCCAATGACAGGGGCGGCCGGGGAGCTGTTTTTT
TRBV5-1	TRBD1	TRBJ2-7	NA	CATSLGTGGFYEQYF	TGCGCCACCTCGTTAGGGACAGGGGGGTTCTACGAGCAGTACTTC
TRBV2	TRBD1	TRBJ2-2	NA	CASSGQGAGELFF	TGTGCCAGCAGTGGACAGGGGGCCGGGGAGCTGTTTTTT
TRBV4-2	TRBD1	TRBJ1-1	NA	CASSRDRGNTEAFF	TGTGCCAGCAGCCGGGACAGGGGGAACACTGAAGCTTTCTTT
TRBV30	TRBD2	TRBJ2-3	NA	CAWSLAGGLNTQYF	TGTGCCTGGAGTCTGGCGGGGGGGCTAAATACGCAGTATTTT
TRBV7-9	NA	TRBJ2-7	NA	CSSTSRGPLFNGEQYF	TGTTCCAGCACTTCGCGGGGTCCCCTTTTTAATGGGGAGCAGTACTTC
TRBV4-1	TRBD2	TRBJ2-7	NA	CASSQGRAGGLYEQYF	TGCGCCAGCAGCCAAGGTCGCGCGGGGGGACTCTACGAGCAGTACTTC
TRBV5-4	NA	TRBJ1-1	NA	CATRGTGLNTEAFF	TGTGCCACGAGGGGCACAGGGCTAAACACTGAAGCTTTCTTT